A selection of T cell receptor beta chains follows, all from one sample in a study of monozygotic twins with cystic fibrosis. The table came from immunoSEQ multiplex PCR; TCRdb's copy has only in-frame clones and leaves some out. The table includes 9,500 to 14,000 clones, around 97% detected once. The material sequenced was blood. The receptors stem from a boy between 10 and 17 years old with cystic fibrosis. Both conserved end residues are part of each CDR3. The order of the fields is D gene, J gene, V gene, clone size, CDR3 protein, CDR3 DNA. D genes are given only for firm matches. Only some rows state a clone size, as once, few, many or a class for expanded clones.

d_gene: TRBD1
j_gene: TRBJ1-5
v_gene: TRBV14
abundance: .
CDR3aa: CASSQTGENQPQHF
CDR3nt: TGTGCCAGCAGCCAGACAGGGGAGAATCAGCCCCAGCATTTT

d_gene: .
j_gene: TRBJ1-2
v_gene: TRBV5-1
abundance: .
CDR3aa: CASADSYGYTF
CDR3nt: TGCGCCAGCGCCGACAGCTATGGCTACACCTTC

d_gene: TRBD1
j_gene: TRBJ1-2
v_gene: TRBV4-3
abundance: .
CDR3aa: CASSQDGGGAYGYTF
CDR3nt: TGCGCCAGCAGCCAAGATGGAGGGGGCGCCTATGGCTACACCTTC

d_gene: TRBD1
j_gene: TRBJ2-1
v_gene: TRBV12-5
abundance: .
CDR3aa: CASGSGVGTGTYNEQFF
CDR3nt: TGTGCTAGTGGTTCCGGGGTGGGGACAGGGACCTACAATGAGCAGTTCTTC

d_gene: .
j_gene: TRBJ1-1
v_gene: TRBV27
abundance: .
CDR3aa: CASSLGGNTEAFF
CDR3nt: TGTGCCAGCAGTTTGGGGGGGAACACTGAAGCTTTCTTT

d_gene: TRBD1
j_gene: TRBJ2-7
v_gene: TRBV29-1
abundance: once
CDR3aa: CSVEAGGPYEQYF
CDR3nt: TGCAGCGTTGAGGCAGGGGGTCCCTACGAGCAGTACTTC

d_gene: .
j_gene: TRBJ1-3
v_gene: TRBV28
abundance: .
CDR3aa: CASSSRLSGNTIYF
CDR3nt: TGTGCCAGCAGTTCCCGGCTCTCTGGAAACACCATATATTTT

d_gene: .
j_gene: TRBJ2-2
v_gene: TRBV19
abundance: .
CDR3aa: CASSPQERRVTGELFF
CDR3nt: TGTGCCAGTAGTCCGCAGGAGCGAAGGGTGACCGGGGAGCTGTTTTTT

d_gene: .
j_gene: TRBJ2-2
v_gene: TRBV5-1
abundance: .
CDR3aa: CASSLISSNTGELFF
CDR3nt: TGCGCCAGCAGCTTAATTTCTAGCAACACCGGGGAGCTGTTTTTT

d_gene: TRBD1
j_gene: TRBJ1-1
v_gene: TRBV30
abundance: once
CDR3aa: CAWSKTGTGGFEAFF
CDR3nt: TGTGCCTGGAGTAAAACCGGGACAGGGGGATTTGAAGCTTTCTTT

d_gene: .
j_gene: TRBJ2-7
v_gene: TRBV5-1
abundance: .
CDR3aa: CASSPGGDYYEQYF
CDR3nt: TGCGCCAGCAGCCCGGGGGGCGACTACTACGAGCAGTACTTC

d_gene: TRBD2
j_gene: TRBJ2-7
v_gene: TRBV5-1
abundance: .
CDR3aa: CASSLGLAGGNFGYEQYF
CDR3nt: TGCGCCAGCAGCTTAGGGCTAGCGGGAGGGAATTTTGGCTACGAGCAGTACTTC

d_gene: .
j_gene: TRBJ2-1
v_gene: TRBV11-2
abundance: .
CDR3aa: CASSLAPGEDEQFF
CDR3nt: TGTGCCAGCAGCTTAGCCCCCGGCGAAGATGAGCAGTTCTTC

d_gene: .
j_gene: TRBJ1-1
v_gene: TRBV7-8
abundance: .
CDR3aa: CASSFKHTEAFF
CDR3nt: TGTGCCAGCAGCTTCAAGCACACTGAAGCTTTCTTT

d_gene: .
j_gene: TRBJ2-2
v_gene: TRBV9
abundance: .
CDR3aa: CASSVGLARKNTGELFF
CDR3nt: TGTGCCAGCAGCGTAGGCCTAGCGAGAAAAAACACCGGGGAGCTGTTTTTT

d_gene: TRBD1
j_gene: TRBJ1-1
v_gene: TRBV7-3
abundance: .
CDR3aa: CASIGTGGLLRTEAFF
CDR3nt: TGTGCCAGCATCGGGACAGGGGGATTGTTAAGAACTGAAGCTTTCTTT

d_gene: TRBD1
j_gene: TRBJ1-4
v_gene: TRBV6-1
abundance: .
CDR3aa: CASSDRGINEKLFF
CDR3nt: TGTGCCAGCAGTGACAGGGGGATTAATGAAAAACTGTTTTTT

d_gene: .
j_gene: TRBJ2-1
v_gene: TRBV5-1
abundance: .
CDR3aa: CASRDRNNEQFF
CDR3nt: TGCGCCAGCAGGGACCGTAACAATGAGCAGTTCTTC

d_gene: .
j_gene: TRBJ2-5
v_gene: TRBV28
abundance: .
CDR3aa: CASSRGRGSKQETQYF
CDR3nt: TGTGCCAGCTCGAGGGGGCGGGGCAGCAAACAAGAGACCCAGTACTTC

d_gene: .
j_gene: TRBJ1-1
v_gene: TRBV5-1
abundance: .
CDR3aa: CASSLVEEYTEAFF
CDR3nt: TGCGCCAGCAGCTTGGTCGAAGAATACACTGAAGCTTTCTTT

d_gene: .
j_gene: TRBJ2-1
v_gene: TRBV10-2
abundance: .
CDR3aa: CASSALRYEQFF
CDR3nt: TGCGCCAGCAGTGCGCTCCGGTATGAGCAGTTCTTC

d_gene: .
j_gene: TRBJ1-6
v_gene: TRBV28
abundance: .
CDR3aa: CASSFLGSPLHF
CDR3nt: TGTGCCAGCAGTTTCTTGGGTTCACCCCTCCACTTT

d_gene: .
j_gene: TRBJ2-1
v_gene: TRBV7-9
abundance: .
CDR3aa: CASSPPSSYNEQFF
CDR3nt: TGTGCCAGCTCTCCCCCAAGCTCCTACAATGAGCAGTTCTTC

d_gene: .
j_gene: TRBJ2-5
v_gene: TRBV6-1
abundance: .
CDR3aa: CASSDTGFVETQYF
CDR3nt: TGTGCCAGCAGCGATACAGGATTTGTGGAGACCCAGTACTTC

d_gene: .
j_gene: TRBJ1-2
v_gene: TRBV30
abundance: .
CDR3aa: CAWTLRGPLYGYTF
CDR3nt: TGTGCCTGGACTCTGCGGGGTCCCCTCTATGGCTACACCTTC

d_gene: TRBD1
j_gene: TRBJ2-2
v_gene: TRBV10-3
abundance: once
CDR3aa: CASRGQDTGELFF
CDR3nt: TGTGCCAGCAGGGGGCAGGACACCGGGGAGCTGTTTTTT

d_gene: TRBD1
j_gene: TRBJ2-3
v_gene: TRBV19
abundance: .
CDR3aa: CASSIDWTGFGDTQYF
CDR3nt: TGTGCCAGTAGTATAGACTGGACAGGGTTTGGGGATACGCAGTATTTT

d_gene: .
j_gene: TRBJ1-5
v_gene: TRBV2
abundance: .
CDR3aa: CASSFNQPQHF
CDR3nt: TGTGCCAGCAGTTTTAATCAGCCCCAGCATTTT

d_gene: .
j_gene: TRBJ2-3
v_gene: TRBV18
abundance: .
CDR3aa: CASSPLESTDTQYF
CDR3nt: TGTGCCAGCTCACCATTGGAGAGCACAGATACGCAGTATTTT

d_gene: .
j_gene: TRBJ2-1
v_gene: TRBV14
abundance: .
CDR3aa: CASSLRTGGPTYNEQFF
CDR3nt: TGTGCCAGCAGCCTCAGAACCGGGGGGCCTACCTACAATGAGCAGTTCTTC

d_gene: TRBD2
j_gene: TRBJ2-1
v_gene: TRBV6-5
abundance: .
CDR3aa: CASRSTRLADNEQFF
CDR3nt: TGTGCCAGCAGGTCTACTAGACTAGCGGACAATGAGCAGTTCTTC

d_gene: .
j_gene: TRBJ1-1
v_gene: TRBV7-3
abundance: few
CDR3aa: CASSLRGSTEAFF
CDR3nt: TGTGCCAGCAGCTTACGGGGCTCCACTGAAGCTTTCTTT

d_gene: TRBD2
j_gene: TRBJ2-7
v_gene: TRBV6-5
abundance: few
CDR3aa: CATGRGARYEQYF
CDR3nt: TGTGCCACCGGGAGGGGGGCAAGGTACGAGCAGTACTTC

d_gene: TRBD1
j_gene: TRBJ2-6
v_gene: TRBV28
abundance: .
CDR3aa: CASSLGQGLSGANVLTF
CDR3nt: TGTGCCAGCAGTTTGGGACAGGGTTTATCTGGGGCCAACGTCCTGACTTTC

d_gene: .
j_gene: TRBJ1-3
v_gene: TRBV6-1
abundance: .
CDR3aa: CASSDGFSGNTIYF
CDR3nt: TGTGCCAGCTCCGACGGATTCTCTGGAAACACCATATATTTT

d_gene: .
j_gene: TRBJ1-4
v_gene: TRBV6-1
abundance: .
CDR3aa: CASALSQGSNEKLFF
CDR3nt: TGTGCCAGCGCTCTCAGTCAGGGGTCTAATGAAAAACTGTTTTTT

d_gene: TRBD2
j_gene: TRBJ2-3
v_gene: TRBV6-1
abundance: .
CDR3aa: CASSAYRASGGDTQYF
CDR3nt: TGTGCCAGCAGTGCTTACCGGGCTAGCGGGGGGGATACGCAGTATTTT

d_gene: .
j_gene: TRBJ1-1
v_gene: TRBV13
abundance: once
CDR3aa: CASSSTAAFEAFF
CDR3nt: TGTGCCAGCAGCTCGACAGCAGCCTTTGAAGCTTTCTTT

d_gene: TRBD1
j_gene: TRBJ2-7
v_gene: TRBV10-2
abundance: .
CDR3aa: CASSAGTGAYEQYF
CDR3nt: TGCGCCAGCAGTGCCGGGACAGGGGCCTACGAGCAGTACTTC

d_gene: TRBD2
j_gene: TRBJ2-3
v_gene: TRBV5-4
abundance: .
CDR3aa: CASSLGLAGGPDTQYF
CDR3nt: TGTGCCAGCAGCTTGGGACTAGCGGGAGGGCCAGATACGCAGTATTTT

d_gene: .
j_gene: TRBJ2-2
v_gene: TRBV7-3
abundance: .
CDR3aa: CASSLGWDTGELFF
CDR3nt: TGTGCCAGCAGCTTAGGTTGGGACACCGGGGAGCTGTTTTTT

d_gene: .
j_gene: TRBJ1-1
v_gene: TRBV28
abundance: .
CDR3aa: CASSLAGSHTEAFF
CDR3nt: TGTGCCAGCAGTTTGGCAGGAAGTCACACTGAAGCTTTCTTT

d_gene: .
j_gene: TRBJ1-1
v_gene: TRBV29-1
abundance: .
CDR3aa: CSVAPPEAFF
CDR3nt: TGCAGCGTCGCCCCTCCTGAAGCTTTCTTT

d_gene: TRBD1
j_gene: TRBJ1-2
v_gene: TRBV7-9
abundance: .
CDR3aa: CASSSPQRQGAYYGYTF
CDR3nt: TGTGCCAGCAGCTCTCCCCAGCGACAGGGGGCTTACTATGGCTACACCTTC

d_gene: .
j_gene: TRBJ1-1
v_gene: TRBV6-1
abundance: .
CDR3aa: CASKRETEAFF
CDR3nt: TGTGCCAGTAAAAGAGAGACTGAAGCTTTCTTT

d_gene: .
j_gene: TRBJ1-2
v_gene: TRBV19
abundance: .
CDR3aa: CASSITGSRGYTF
CDR3nt: TGTGCCAGTAGTATAACAGGGTCGAGAGGCTACACCTTC

d_gene: .
j_gene: TRBJ2-7
v_gene: TRBV14
abundance: .
CDR3aa: CASSQDPTYEQYF
CDR3nt: TGTGCCAGCAGCCAAGATCCCACTTACGAGCAGTACTTC

d_gene: TRBD1
j_gene: TRBJ1-2
v_gene: TRBV7-2
abundance: .
CDR3aa: CASSFRGPNYGYTF
CDR3nt: TGTGCCAGCAGCTTCAGGGGGCCTAACTATGGCTACACCTTC

d_gene: .
j_gene: TRBJ2-3
v_gene: TRBV18
abundance: .
CDR3aa: CASSPRGDLTDTQYF
CDR3nt: TGTGCCAGCTCACCACGGGGGGACCTCACAGATACGCAGTATTTT

d_gene: TRBD2
j_gene: TRBJ2-3
v_gene: TRBV4-1
abundance: .
CDR3aa: CASSGREGRLDTQYF
CDR3nt: TGCGCCAGCAGTGGGCGGGAGGGGAGATTAGATACGCAGTATTTT